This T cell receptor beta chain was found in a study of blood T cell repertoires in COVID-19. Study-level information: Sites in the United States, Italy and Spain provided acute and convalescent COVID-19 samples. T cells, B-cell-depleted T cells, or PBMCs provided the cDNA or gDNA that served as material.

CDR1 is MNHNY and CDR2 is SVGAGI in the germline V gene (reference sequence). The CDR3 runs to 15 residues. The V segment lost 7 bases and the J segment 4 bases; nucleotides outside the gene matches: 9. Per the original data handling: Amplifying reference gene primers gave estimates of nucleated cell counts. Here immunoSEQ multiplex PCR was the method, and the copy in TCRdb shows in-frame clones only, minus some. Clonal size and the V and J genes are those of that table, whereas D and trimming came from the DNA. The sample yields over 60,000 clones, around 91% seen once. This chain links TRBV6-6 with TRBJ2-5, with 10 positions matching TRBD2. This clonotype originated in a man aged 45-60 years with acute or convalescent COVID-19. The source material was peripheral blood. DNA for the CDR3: TGTGCCAGCAAAGTTAGAGCGGGAGGGGGAGAGACCCAGTACTTC. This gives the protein CASKVRAGGGETQYF.